This TCR beta chain was captured in a study of Tregs in tolerant kidney transplant recipients. Whole-study findings and limits: The small number of patients limits these findings pending further validation. This study did not directly address biological reproducibility. Activated donor B cell expansion appeared to reveal the most relevant donor-specific TCRbeta repertoire.

Clones were read by immunoSEQ multiplex PCR, and TCRdb kept only the in-frame ones, dropping some. The sample lists under 100,000 clones; 90% to 95% were seen once. Trimming removed 0 bases from V and 8 bases from J, with 13 bases in between. The CDR3 runs to 15 residues. Germline CDR1 is SGHDN and CDR2 is FVKESK. This clone was detected only once. Its antigen is as yet unknown. The sequence derives from a human donor in good health. Specimen: CD8+ T cells from blood. J is TRBJ1-4 and V is TRBV14; no firm D call. The CDR3 DNA reads as TGTGCCAGCAGCCAAGATCGGGGAAGAGGGGAAAAACTGTTTTTT. Its protein is CASSQDRGRGEKLFF.